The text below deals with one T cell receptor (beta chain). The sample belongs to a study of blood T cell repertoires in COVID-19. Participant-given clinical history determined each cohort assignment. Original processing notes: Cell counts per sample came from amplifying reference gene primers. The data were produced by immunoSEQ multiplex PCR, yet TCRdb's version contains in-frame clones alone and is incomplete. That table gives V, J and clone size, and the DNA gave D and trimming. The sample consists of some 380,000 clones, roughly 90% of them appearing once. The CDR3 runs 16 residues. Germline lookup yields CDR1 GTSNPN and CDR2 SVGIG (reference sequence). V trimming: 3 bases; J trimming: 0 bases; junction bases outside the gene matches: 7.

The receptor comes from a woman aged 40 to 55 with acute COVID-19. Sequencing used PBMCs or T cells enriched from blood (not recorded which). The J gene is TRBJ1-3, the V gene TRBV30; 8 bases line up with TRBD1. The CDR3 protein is CAWRRQGIYSGNTIYF. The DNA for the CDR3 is TGTGCCTGGAGAAGACAGGGGATATACTCTGGAAACACCATATATTTT.